Listed here are 26 T cell receptor beta chains from one sample, sequenced in a study of T-cell memory formation after mild COVID-19. TCRdb fed the 5' RACE reads into MiXCR, producing one record per CDR3 protein. This table holds 450,000 or so distinct CDR3 sequences, approximately 25% found once. The source material was PBMCs or a T cell subset sorted from them (not recorded which). The receptors were sampled from an adult woman who had mild COVID-19 (a few samples of this study predate the infection). Cell type and time point are not known.

The chain is built from TRBV7-9 and TRBJ2-1; D gene ambiguous. Looked up from germline, CDR1 is SEHNR and CDR2 is FQNEAQ (reference sequence). Deletions cut 5 bases from V and 8 bases from J, with 10 bases between. This CDR3 has 12 residues. The CDR3 here is CASSRSDDEQFF. The CDR3 DNA reads TGTGCCAGCAGCCGCTCGGATGATGAGCAGTTCTTC.

The chain links TRBV5-1 to TRBJ1-1; D gene ambiguous. The germline V and J ends were trimmed by 2 bases and 3 bases, with 14 bases remaining between them. The CDR3 runs to 15 residues. Germline values: CDR1 SGHRS, CDR2 YFSETQ. The CDR3 is CASSLFLMQDTEAFF. The CDR3, as DNA: TGCGCCAGCAGCTTATTCCTCATGCAGGACACTGAAGCTTTCTTT.

The gene calls are TRBV29-1 and TRBJ2-1; 8 bases line up with TRBD1. This CDR3 has 15 amino acids. Trimming at V came to 7 bases and at J to 0 bases, leaving 8 bases not matched to a gene. Germline CDR1 reads SQVTM; CDR2 reads ANQGSEA. CDR3 in DNA: TGCAGCGGTCGGACAGGGAGGTCCTCCTACAATGAGCAGTTCTTC. Translation gives CSGRTGRSSYNEQFF.

J is TRBJ2-7 and V is TRBV7-9; D possibly corresponds to TRBD1 (6 bases). V was cut by 5 bases and J by 0 bases, with 11 bases left in between. This CDR3 is built from 14 residues. Germline V gene lookup returns CDR1 SEHNR and CDR2 FQNEAQ (reference sequence). The CDR3 bases are TGTGCCAGCAGCCCACCGACAGGCTCCTACGAGCAGTACTTC. This gives the protein CASSPPTGSYEQYF. The whole variable domain, remainder taken from reference TRBV7-9 and TRBJ2-7, is DTGVSQNPRHKITKRGQNVTFRCDPISEHNRLYWYRQTLGQGPEFLTYFQNEAQLEKSRLLSDRFSAERPKGSFSTLEIQRTEQGDSAMYLCASSPPTGSYEQYFGPGTRLTVT.

V and J are TRBV5-1 and TRBJ2-7, with D perhaps being TRBD1 or TRBD2 (6 bases each). This CDR3 comprises 16 residues. The germline V gene encodes CDR1 SGHRS and CDR2 YFSETQ. V was shortened by 2 bases and J by 6 bases, with 21 bases between the two germline ends. CDR3 in DNA: TGCGCCAGCAGCTTATCGGGGGCCCTTTCCGTGGCCGAGCAGTACTTC. It translates to CASSLSGALSVAEQYF.

A few counts support this clonotype. The J gene is TRBJ1-6, the V gene TRBV24-1; D is undetermined. The CDR3 is made up of 12 amino acids. V was pared by 12 bases and J by 8 bases, with 13 bases between. CDR1 and CDR2 from the germline V gene are KGHDR and SFDVKD. As DNA, the CDR3 is TGTGCCTCGAGGACCGCGTATTCACCCCTCCACTTT. Protein product: CASRTAYSPLHF.

The table lists this clonotype with a few counts. The rearrangement joins TRBV20-1 to TRBJ1-6, with a tentative D call TRBD1 (5 bases). The ends were cut back, 5 bases at V and 0 bases at J, with 11 bases in the middle. CDR1 is DFQATT, CDR2 SNEGSKA, per germline (reference sequence). There are 15 residues in the CDR3. The CDR3 region is CSAVRQSSYNSPLHF. The CDR3 DNA sequence: TGCAGTGCTGTGAGACAGAGCTCCTATAATTCACCCCTCCACTTT.

This chain joins TRBV5-1 and TRBJ1-1, with a possible D match to TRBD1 (6 bases). V dropped 0 bases and J dropped 8 bases, with 8 bases sitting between them. This CDR3 contains 12 residues. Germline V lookup: CDR1 SGHRS, CDR2 YFSETQ. CDR3 DNA sequence: TGCGCCAGCAGCTTGGGGCAGGGGGAAGCTTTCTTT. Encoded protein: CASSLGQGEAFF.

This chain joins TRBV9 and TRBJ2-5; 7 nucleotides line up with TRBD2. V was pared by 3 bases and J by 1 base, with 6 bases of the junction left unmatched. Germline lookup yields CDR1 SGDLS and CDR2 YYNGEE. This CDR3 spans 15 amino acids. In DNA form, the CDR3 reads TGTGCCAGCAGCGCCAAACTAGCGATCCAAGAGACCCAGTACTTC. This sequence encodes CASSAKLAIQETQYF. Combining the CDR3 with reference TRBV9 and TRBJ2-5 gives the whole variable domain DSGVTQTPKHLITATGQRVTLRCSPRSGDLSVYWYQQSLDQGLQFLIQYYNGEERAKGNILERFSAQQFPDLHSELNLSSLELGDSALYFCASSAKLAIQETQYFGPGTRLLVL.

This clonotype was picked up a small number of times. This rearrangement joins TRBV7-9 to TRBJ2-6, with D uncertain. The CDR3 runs 14 residues. V lost 4 bases, J lost 0 bases, and 4 bases lay in between. CDR1 and CDR2 from the germline V gene are SEHNR and FQNEAQ (reference sequence). The CDR3 loop reads CASSYASGANVLTF. CDR3 bases: TGTGCCAGCAGCTACGCCTCTGGGGCCAACGTCCTGACTTTC.

The sample holds a few counts of this clonotype. The V and J genes are TRBV4-1 and TRBJ2-4; TRBD2 is a possible D gene (5 bases). The length of the CDR3 is 16 residues. Germline V gene lookup returns CDR1 MGHRA and CDR2 YSYEKL. With 1 base removed from V and 2 bases from J, the gap between germline ends came to 12 bases. The CDR3 sequence: CASSQGVLATKNIQYF. The CDR3, as DNA: TGCGCCAGCAGCCAAGGGGTCCTAGCAACCAAAAACATTCAGTACTTC.

This clonotype was counted a few times. The chain is built from TRBV11-2 and TRBJ1-2; possibly TRBD1 for D (6 bases). The germline V gene has CDR1 SGHAT and CDR2 FQNNGV. The CDR3 is 14 amino acids. Trimming removed 5 bases at V and 4 bases at J, with 14 bases between. The CDR3 bases are TGTGCCAGCAGCGGTGCGAGAGGGGGCTATGGCTACACCTTC. It codes for CASSGARGGYGYTF.

This clonotype was counted between two and nine times. The V call is TRBV12-3 or TRBV12-4, the J call TRBJ2-7, with D perhaps matching TRBD2 (6 bases). V lost 6 bases to trimming and J lost 3 bases, with 15 bases between them. The CDR3 totals 14 residues. The CDR3 DNA follows: TGTGCCAGCAGCCACAGCGGGCTAAACTACGAGCAGTACTTC. Translation gives CASSHSGLNYEQYF.

This clonotype was seen a few times. The CDR3 region is CATSRANTGGDGYTF. CDR3 in DNA: TGTGCCACCAGCAGAGCGAATACAGGGGGCGACGGCTACACCTTC. The chain carries TRBV15 and TRBJ1-2; TRBD1 matches 9 bases. The ends lost 1 base at V and 8 bases at J; junction bases unmatched: 8. Germline V CDR1 and CDR2: LNHNV, YYDKDF (reference sequence). The CDR3 spans 15 residues.

This clonotype was picked up a small number of times. The J gene is TRBJ2-1, the V gene TRBV9; TRBD2 matches 9 bases. Germline lookup yields CDR1 SGDLS and CDR2 YYNGEE. The CDR3 has 18 amino acids. After removal of 0 bases from V and 7 bases from J, the junction contained 14 bases not matched to a gene. The DNA for the CDR3 is TGTGCCAGCAGCGTAGGAGATAGCGGGAGTCACCGGAGGAATGAGCAGTTCTTC. Translated, it gives CASSVGDSGSHRRNEQFF.

This clonotype was picked up a small number of times. The chain uses TRBV7-9 and TRBJ2-7; D perhaps matches TRBD1 (6 bases). Germline V lookup: CDR1 SEHNR, CDR2 FQNEAQ (reference sequence). Trimming took off 6 bases at V and 4 bases at J, with 16 bases between the two ends. The CDR3 contains 14 residues. The CDR3 here is CASSSQTGLYEQYF. The CDR3 DNA follows: TGTGCCAGCAGTTCACAAACAGGGCTTTACGAGCAGTACTTC. Full variable domain (rest looked up from reference TRBV7-9 and TRBJ2-7): DTGVSQNPRHKITKRGQNVTFRCDPISEHNRLYWYRQTLGQGPEFLTYFQNEAQLEKSRLLSDRFSAERPKGSFSTLEIQRTEQGDSAMYLCASSSQTGLYEQYFGPGTRLTVT.

This rearrangement joins TRBV2 to TRBJ2-7, with 7 bases aligning to TRBD1. The CDR3 length is 12 residues. Looked up from germline, CDR1 is SNHLY and CDR2 is FYNNEI. The V gene end was trimmed by 8 bases and the J gene end by 2 bases; junction bases not matched to a gene: 3. In DNA, the CDR3 is TGTGCCAGCTGGGACAGAGCCTACGAGCAGTACTTC. It is translated as CASWDRAYEQYF.

The V and J genes are TRBV2 and TRBJ2-1; 7 nucleotides agree with TRBD1. Germline trimming cut 10 bases from V and 0 bases from J; bases unmatched to any gene: 9. The germline CDR1 and CDR2 sequences are SNHLY and FYNNEI. This CDR3 comprises 15 residues. The CDR3 spells CAISKGQLSYNEQFF. The DNA for the CDR3 is TGTGCCATCTCAAAGGGACAGCTCTCCTACAATGAGCAGTTCTTC.

This clonotype turned up a few times. The V and J genes are TRBV29-1 and TRBJ2-1, with 9 bases fitting TRBD1. There are 16 residues in the CDR3. The germline gives CDR1 SQVTM, CDR2 ANQGSEA. J was trimmed by 3 bases and V by 0 bases; bases with no gene match: 6. The CDR3 sequence is CSVEDHRTGDYNEQFF. The CDR3 coding sequence is TGCAGCGTTGAAGATCATAGGACAGGGGACTACAATGAGCAGTTCTTC.

This clonotype was seen at least ten times. The rearrangement joins TRBV7-8 to TRBJ2-5, with D possibly TRBD2 on 5 matching bases. This CDR3 is built from 13 residues. V was clipped by 5 bases and J by 4 bases, with 11 bases between them. CDR1 is SGHVS and CDR2 is FQNEAQ in the germline V gene. The CDR3 region is CASSRRAGETQYF. DNA of the CDR3: TGTGCCAGCAGCCGTAGGGCGGGAGAGACCCAGTACTTC.

This clonotype occurred once. This chain connects TRBV20-1 to TRBJ1-2; weak D call: TRBD1 (5 bases). CDR3 length: 14 amino acids. Germline V gene data show CDR1 as DFQATT and CDR2 as SNEGSKA (reference sequence). V lost 3 bases and J 5 bases, leaving 16 bases between the germline ends. This CDR3 is CSASIPNEGYGYTF. CDR3 bases: TGCAGTGCTAGTATCCCCAACGAGGGGTATGGCTACACCTTC.

The chain employs TRBV7-3 and TRBJ1-2; the match to TRBD1 covers 9 bases. V dropped 5 bases and J dropped 4; count of bases not matched to a gene: 2. CDR1 and CDR2 from the germline V gene are SGHTA and FQGTGA. CDR3 length equals 13 residues. The CDR3 region is CASSMGQGYGYTF. CDR3 in DNA: TGTGCCAGCAGCATGGGACAGGGCTATGGCTACACCTTC.

This sequence joins TRBV6-1 and TRBJ1-1; D gene ambiguous. The CDR3 has 13 residues. The V end lost 6 bases, the J end lost 4 bases, and 12 bases lay between the germline ends. In germline, CDR1 is MNHNS, CDR2 SASEGT. The CDR3 protein is CASSAGDRTEAFF. For the CDR3, the DNA is TGTGCCAGCAGCGCGGGAGATCGCACTGAAGCTTTCTTT.

The chain has TRBV29-1 and TRBJ2-7, with D unresolved. CDR1 SQVTM and CDR2 ANQGSEA come from the germline V gene. The CDR3 extends over 9 amino acids. Trimming shortened V by 2 bases and J by 6 bases, and 2 bases separated the two germline ends. The CDR3 here is CSVESEQYF. The CDR3 region has the DNA TGCAGCGTTGAAAGCGAGCAGTACTTC.

This clonotype has a handful of counts. The gene calls are TRBV29-1 and TRBJ2-1; D gene uncertain. The CDR3 runs to 11 residues. Germline lookup yields CDR1 SQVTM and CDR2 ANQGSEA. Trimming left V 5 bases short and J 4 bases short, with 6 bases between. This CDR3 is CSVNGYNEQFF. The CDR3 DNA reads TGCAGCGTTAACGGATACAATGAGCAGTTCTTC.

The J gene is TRBJ2-3, the V gene TRBV20-1; D is uncertain. V lost 3 bases, J lost 0 bases, and 7 bases lay in between. The germline V gene has CDR1 DFQATT and CDR2 SNEGSKA (reference sequence). The CDR3 sequence is 13 residues long. The CDR3 is CSARPPSTDTQYF. The CDR3 nucleotides are TGCAGTGCTAGGCCTCCTAGCACAGATACGCAGTATTTT.